This T cell receptor (beta chain) was obtained from a study of shared clonotypes between healthy human individuals. Some clones are missing from TCRdb's copy, which holds only in-frame ones; the method was immunoSEQ multiplex PCR. The repertoire holds roughly 1,000,000 clones, with around 78% as singletons. CDR1 is KGHSH, CDR2 LQKENI, per germline. V was clipped by 0 bases and J by 9 bases; unmatched bases: 9. The CDR3 has 16 residues. The TCR sequence derives from a man in his late teens or twenties in good health. Some clones in this sample may be carry-over from other donors' samples. Sequenced: memory CD4+ T cells from PBMCs. Described subset: CD45RA-negative fraction. The J gene is TRBJ2-7, the V gene TRBV18; the match to TRBD2 covers 12 bases. The CDR3, as DNA: TGTGCCAGCTCACCACCGACTAGCGGGAGCATGAGCGGGCAGTACTTC. Translating gives CASSPPTSGSMSGQYF.